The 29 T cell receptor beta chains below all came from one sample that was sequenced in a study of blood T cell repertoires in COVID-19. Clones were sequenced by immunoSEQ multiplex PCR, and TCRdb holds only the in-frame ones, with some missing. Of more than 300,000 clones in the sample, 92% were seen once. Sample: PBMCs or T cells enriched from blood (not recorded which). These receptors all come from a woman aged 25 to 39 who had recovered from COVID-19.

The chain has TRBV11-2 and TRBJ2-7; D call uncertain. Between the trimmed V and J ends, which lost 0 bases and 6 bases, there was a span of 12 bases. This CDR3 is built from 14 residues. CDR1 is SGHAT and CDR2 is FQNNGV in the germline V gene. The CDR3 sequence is CASSLDLEQFEQYF. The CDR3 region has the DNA TGTGCCAGCAGCTTAGATCTTGAACAGTTCGAGCAGTACTTC.

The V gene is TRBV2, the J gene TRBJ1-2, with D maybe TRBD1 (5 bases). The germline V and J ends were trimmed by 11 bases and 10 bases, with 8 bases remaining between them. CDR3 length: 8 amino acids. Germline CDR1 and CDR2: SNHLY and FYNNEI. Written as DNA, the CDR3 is TGTGCCGCGGACATCTACACCTTC. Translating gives CAADIYTF.

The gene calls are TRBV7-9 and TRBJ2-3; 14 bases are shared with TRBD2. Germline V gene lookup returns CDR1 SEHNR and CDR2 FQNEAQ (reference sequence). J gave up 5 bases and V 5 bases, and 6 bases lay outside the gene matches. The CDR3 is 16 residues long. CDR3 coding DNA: TGTGCCAGCAGCCCGACTAGCGGGAGGGCCGTAGATACGCAGTATTTT. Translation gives CASSPTSGRAVDTQYF.

CDR3 nucleotide sequence: TGTGCCAGTAGTAAGGGGGCGGACTATGGCTACACCTTC. Translating gives CASSKGADYGYTF. This chain joins TRBV19 and TRBJ1-2; 7 bases line up with TRBD1. CDR1 and CDR2 from the germline V gene are LNHDA and SQIVND (reference sequence). Trimming removed 4 bases from V and 3 bases from J; junction bases left unmatched: 2. CDR3 size: 13 residues.

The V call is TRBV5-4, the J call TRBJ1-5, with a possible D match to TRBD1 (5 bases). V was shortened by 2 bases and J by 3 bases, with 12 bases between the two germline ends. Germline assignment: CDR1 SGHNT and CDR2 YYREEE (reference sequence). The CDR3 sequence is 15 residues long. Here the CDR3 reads CASSLAGRLNQPQHF. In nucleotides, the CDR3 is TGTGCCAGCAGCTTAGCGGGACGGCTCAATCAGCCCCAGCATTTT.

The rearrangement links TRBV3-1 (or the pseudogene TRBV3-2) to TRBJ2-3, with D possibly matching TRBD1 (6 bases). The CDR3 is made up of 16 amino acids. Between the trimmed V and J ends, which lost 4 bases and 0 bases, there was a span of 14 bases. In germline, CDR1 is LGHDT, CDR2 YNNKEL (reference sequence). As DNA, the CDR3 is TGTGCCAGCAGCCCCCCGGGCAGGGGCAGCACAGATACGCAGTATTTT. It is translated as CASSPPGRGSTDTQYF.

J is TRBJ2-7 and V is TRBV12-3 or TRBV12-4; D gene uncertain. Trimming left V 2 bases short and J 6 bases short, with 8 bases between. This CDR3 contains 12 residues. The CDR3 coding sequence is TGTGCCAGCAGTTTACCCCCTTCCGAGCAGTACTTC. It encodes CASSLPPSEQYF.

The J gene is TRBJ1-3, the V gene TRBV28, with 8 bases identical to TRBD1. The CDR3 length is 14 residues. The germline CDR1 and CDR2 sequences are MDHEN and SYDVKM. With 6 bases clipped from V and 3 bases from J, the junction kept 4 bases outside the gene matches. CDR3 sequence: CASSPGQGGNTIYF. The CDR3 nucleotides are TGTGCCAGCAGCCCTGGACAGGGTGGAAACACCATATATTTT.

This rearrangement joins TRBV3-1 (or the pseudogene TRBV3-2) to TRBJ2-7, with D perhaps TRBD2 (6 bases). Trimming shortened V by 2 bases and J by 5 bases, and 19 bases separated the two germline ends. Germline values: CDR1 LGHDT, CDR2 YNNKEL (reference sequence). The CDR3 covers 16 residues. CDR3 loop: CASSQFLRDLPHEQYF. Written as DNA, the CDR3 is TGTGCCAGCAGCCAATTTTTGCGGGATCTTCCCCACGAGCAGTACTTC.

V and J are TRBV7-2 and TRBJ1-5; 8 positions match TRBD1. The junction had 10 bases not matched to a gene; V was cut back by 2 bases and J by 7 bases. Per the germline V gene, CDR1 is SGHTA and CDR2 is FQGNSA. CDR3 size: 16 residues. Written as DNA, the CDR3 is TGTGCCAGCAGCTTACGTGCAGGGGGCTTTGGGCAGCCCCAGCATTTT. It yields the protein CASSLRAGGFGQPQHF.

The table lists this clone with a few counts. Here the CDR3 DNA reads TGCGCCAGCAGCCAAGGAAACAGGGGGCCCTACGAGCAGTACTTC. Protein sequence: CASSQGNRGPYEQYF. The chain recombines TRBV4-1 with TRBJ2-7, with TRBD1 identical over 9 bases. With V trimmed by 1 base and J by 2 bases, 3 bases remained unmatched. The CDR3 sequence is 15 residues long. Germline CDR1 and CDR2: MGHRA and YSYEKL.

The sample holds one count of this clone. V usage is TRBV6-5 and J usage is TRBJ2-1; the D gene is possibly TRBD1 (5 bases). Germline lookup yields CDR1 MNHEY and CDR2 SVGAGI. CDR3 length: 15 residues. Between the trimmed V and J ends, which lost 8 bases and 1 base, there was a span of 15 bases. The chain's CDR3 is CASCRQGASYNEQFF. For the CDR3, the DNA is TGTGCCAGCTGTCGTCAGGGTGCGTCCTACAATGAGCAGTTCTTC.

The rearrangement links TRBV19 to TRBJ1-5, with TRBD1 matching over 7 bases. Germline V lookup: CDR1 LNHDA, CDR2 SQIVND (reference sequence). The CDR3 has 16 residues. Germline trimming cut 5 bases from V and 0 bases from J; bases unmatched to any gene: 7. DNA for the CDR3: TGTGCCAGTAGTCCCTACAGGGGCCGTAGCAATCAGCCCCAGCATTTT. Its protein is CASSPYRGRSNQPQHF.

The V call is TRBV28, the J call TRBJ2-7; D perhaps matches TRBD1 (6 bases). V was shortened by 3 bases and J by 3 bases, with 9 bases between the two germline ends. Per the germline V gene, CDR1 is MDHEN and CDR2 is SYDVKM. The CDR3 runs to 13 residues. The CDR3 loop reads CASSFRDNYEQYF. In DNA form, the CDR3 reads TGTGCCAGCAGTTTTAGGGACAACTACGAGCAGTACTTC.

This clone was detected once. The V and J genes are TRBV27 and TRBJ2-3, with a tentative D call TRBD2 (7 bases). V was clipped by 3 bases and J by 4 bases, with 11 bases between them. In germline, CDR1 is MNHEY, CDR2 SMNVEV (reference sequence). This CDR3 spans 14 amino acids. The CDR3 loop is CASSLGGGPDTQYF. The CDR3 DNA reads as TGTGCCAGCAGTTTGGGAGGGGGGCCAGATACGCAGTATTTT.

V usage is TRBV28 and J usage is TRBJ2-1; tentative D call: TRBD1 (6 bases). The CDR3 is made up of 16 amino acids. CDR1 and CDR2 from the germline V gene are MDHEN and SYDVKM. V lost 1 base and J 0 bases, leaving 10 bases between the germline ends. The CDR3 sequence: CASSLSTGSSYNEQFF. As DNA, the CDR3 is TGTGCCAGCAGTTTATCTACAGGGAGCTCCTACAATGAGCAGTTCTTC.

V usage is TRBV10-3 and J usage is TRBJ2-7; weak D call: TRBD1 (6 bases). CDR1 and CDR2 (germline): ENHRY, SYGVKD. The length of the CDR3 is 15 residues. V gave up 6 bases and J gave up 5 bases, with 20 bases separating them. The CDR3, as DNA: TGTGCCATCAGAGAACGGTCAGGGGCTCGGGACGAGCAGTACTTC. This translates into CAIRERSGARDEQYF.

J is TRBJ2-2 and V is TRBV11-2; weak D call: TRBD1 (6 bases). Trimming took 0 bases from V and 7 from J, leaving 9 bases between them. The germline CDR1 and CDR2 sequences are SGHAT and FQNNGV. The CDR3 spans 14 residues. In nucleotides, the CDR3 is TGTGCCAGCAGCTTAGACAGGGGCAGCGGGGAGCTGTTTTTT. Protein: CASSLDRGSGELFF. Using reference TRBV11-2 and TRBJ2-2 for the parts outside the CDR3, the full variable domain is EAGVAQSPRYKIIEKRQSVAFWCNPISGHATLYWYQQILGQGPKLLIQFQNNGVVDDSQLPKDRFSAERLKGVDSTLKIQPAKLEDSAVYLCASSLDRGSGELFFGEGSRLTVL.

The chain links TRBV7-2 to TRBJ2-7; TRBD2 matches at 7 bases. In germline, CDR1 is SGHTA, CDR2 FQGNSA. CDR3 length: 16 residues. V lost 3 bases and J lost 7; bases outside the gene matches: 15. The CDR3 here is CASSFSQRAGTTEQYF. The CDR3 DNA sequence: TGTGCCAGCAGCTTCTCCCAAAGGGCCGGGACTACGGAGCAGTACTTC. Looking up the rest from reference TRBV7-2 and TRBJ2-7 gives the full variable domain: GAGVSQSPSNKVTEKGKDVELRCDPISGHTALYWYRQSLGQGLEFLIYFQGNSAPDKSGLPSDRFSAERTGGSVSTLTIQRTQQEDSAVYLCASSFSQRAGTTEQYFGPGTRLTVT.

The CDR3 region is CASSSLAGGPSEQFF. DNA of the CDR3: TGTGCCAGCAGCTCGTTAGCGGGAGGGCCCAGTGAGCAGTTCTTC. The V and J genes are TRBV11-3 and TRBJ2-1; TRBD2 matches 11 bases. Looked up from germline, CDR1 is SGHNT and CDR2 is YENEEA. The CDR3 sequence is 15 residues long. J was trimmed by 9 bases and V by 4 bases; bases with no gene match: 8.

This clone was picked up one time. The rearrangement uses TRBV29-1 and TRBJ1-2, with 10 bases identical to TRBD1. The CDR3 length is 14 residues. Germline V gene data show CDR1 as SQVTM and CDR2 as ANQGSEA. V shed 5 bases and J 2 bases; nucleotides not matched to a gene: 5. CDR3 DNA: TGCAGCGTTCGTCGGACAGGGGGGAACTATGGCTACACCTTC. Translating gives CSVRRTGGNYGYTF.

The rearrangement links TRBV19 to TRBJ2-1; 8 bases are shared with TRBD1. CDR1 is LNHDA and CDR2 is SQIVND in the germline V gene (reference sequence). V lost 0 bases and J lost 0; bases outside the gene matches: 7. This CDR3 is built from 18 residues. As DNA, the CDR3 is TGTGCCAGTAGTATAGAAGGCCGACAGGGGAGCTCCTACAATGAGCAGTTCTTC. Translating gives CASSIEGRQGSSYNEQFF.

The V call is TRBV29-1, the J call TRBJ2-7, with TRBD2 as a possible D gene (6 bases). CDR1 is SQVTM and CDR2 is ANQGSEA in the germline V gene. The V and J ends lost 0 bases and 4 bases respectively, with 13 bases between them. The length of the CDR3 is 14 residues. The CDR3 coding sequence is TGCAGCGTTGAAGATCCCGGGAGAGGATACGAGCAGTACTTC. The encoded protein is CSVEDPGRGYEQYF.

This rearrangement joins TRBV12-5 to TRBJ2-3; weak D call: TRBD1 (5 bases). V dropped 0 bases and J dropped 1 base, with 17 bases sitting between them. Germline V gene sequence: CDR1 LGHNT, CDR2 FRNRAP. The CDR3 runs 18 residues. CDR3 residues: CASGLVLGQEARTDTQYF. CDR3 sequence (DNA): TGTGCTAGTGGTTTGGTACTGGGGCAGGAAGCCCGCACAGATACGCAGTATTTT.

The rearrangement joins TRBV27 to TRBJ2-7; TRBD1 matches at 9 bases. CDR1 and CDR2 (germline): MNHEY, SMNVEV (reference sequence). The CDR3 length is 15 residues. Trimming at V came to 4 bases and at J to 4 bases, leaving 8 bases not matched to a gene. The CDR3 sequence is CASSSAGTGRYEQYF. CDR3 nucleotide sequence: TGTGCCAGCAGTTCCGCCGGGACAGGGCGTTACGAGCAGTACTTC.

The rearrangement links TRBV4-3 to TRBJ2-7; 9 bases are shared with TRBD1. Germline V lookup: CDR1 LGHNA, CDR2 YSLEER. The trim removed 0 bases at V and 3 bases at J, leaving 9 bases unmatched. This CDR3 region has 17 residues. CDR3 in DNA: TGCGCCAGCAGCCAAGAACTTGGGACAGGGAGTTTCTACGAGCAGTACTTC. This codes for CASSQELGTGSFYEQYF.

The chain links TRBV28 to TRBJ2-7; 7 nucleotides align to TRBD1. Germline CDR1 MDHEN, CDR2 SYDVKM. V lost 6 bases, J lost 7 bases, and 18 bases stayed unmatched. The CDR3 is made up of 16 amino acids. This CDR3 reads CASSPNRGQPLGEQYF. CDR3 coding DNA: TGTGCCAGCAGCCCTAACAGGGGTCAACCACTTGGAGAGCAGTACTTC.

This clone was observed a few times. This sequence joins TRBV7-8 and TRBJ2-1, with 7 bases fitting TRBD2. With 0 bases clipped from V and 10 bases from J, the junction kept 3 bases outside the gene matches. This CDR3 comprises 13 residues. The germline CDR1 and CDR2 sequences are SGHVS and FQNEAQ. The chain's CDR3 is CASSLAGEGEQFF. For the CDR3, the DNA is TGTGCCAGCAGCTTAGCAGGGGAGGGGGAGCAGTTCTTC.

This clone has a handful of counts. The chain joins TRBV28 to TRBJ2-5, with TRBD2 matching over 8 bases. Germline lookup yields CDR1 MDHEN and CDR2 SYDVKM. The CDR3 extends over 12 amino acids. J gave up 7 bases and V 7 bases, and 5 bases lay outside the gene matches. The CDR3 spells CASTGGRWTQYF. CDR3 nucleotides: TGTGCCAGCACGGGGGGGAGGTGGACCCAGTACTTC.